Shown below are 2 T cell receptor beta chains from a single sample sequenced in a study of OX40 agonist ivuxolimab in advanced cancers. This table comes from immunoSEQ multiplex PCR, and its TCRdb copy is limited to in-frame clones, with some not included. The sample shows roughly 34,000 clones, roughly 84% of them seen only once. The sample in question was CD4+ or CD8+ T cells sorted from blood, obtained in a trial of the OX40 agonist ivuxolimab. All receptors derive from an adult with an advanced solid tumor such as melanoma, head and neck, liver or kidney cancer.

J is TRBJ2-5 and V is TRBV5-4; D is possibly TRBD1 or TRBD2 (5 bases each). The CDR3 consists of 15 residues. CDR1 and CDR2 (germline): SGHNT, YYREEE (reference sequence). Trimming shortened V by 5 bases and J by 0 bases, and 14 bases separated the two germline ends. In DNA, the CDR3 is TGTGCCAGCAGGTCCGGGACCGCGTACCAAGAGACCCAGTACTTC. Translation: CASRSGTAYQETQYF.

The rearrangement uses TRBV10-3 and TRBJ1-5; 9 bases are shared with TRBD1. V was clipped by 6 bases and J by 2 bases; unmatched bases: 5. CDR3 length: 15 amino acids. CDR1 and CDR2 (germline): ENHRY, SYGVKD. CDR3 nucleotides: TGTGCCATCAGCGGGACAGGGTTTGGCAATCAGCCCCAGCATTTT. Translating gives CAISGTGFGNQPQHF.